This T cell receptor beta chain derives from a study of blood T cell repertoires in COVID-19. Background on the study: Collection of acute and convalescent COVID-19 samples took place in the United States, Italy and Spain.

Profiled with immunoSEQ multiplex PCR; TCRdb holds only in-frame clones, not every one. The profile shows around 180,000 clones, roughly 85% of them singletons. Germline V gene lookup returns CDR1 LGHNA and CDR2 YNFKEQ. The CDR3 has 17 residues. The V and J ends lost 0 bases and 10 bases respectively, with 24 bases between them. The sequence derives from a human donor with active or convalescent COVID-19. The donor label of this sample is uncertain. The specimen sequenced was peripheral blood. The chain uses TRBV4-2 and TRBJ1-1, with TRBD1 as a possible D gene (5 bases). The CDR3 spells CASSQDSGVGLPRGAFF. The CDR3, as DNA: TGTGCCAGCAGCCAAGACTCGGGGGTGGGCCTCCCTAGAGGAGCTTTCTTT.